Each of the 3 T cell receptor beta chains below was sequenced from the same sample in a study of spatial heterogeneity in lung cancer. TCRdb redid the calling of the 5' RACE reads with MiXCR, one entry per CDR3 protein. The profile shows under 15,000 distinct CDR3 sequences, approximately 14% of them singletons. Time point of the sample: sample taken at primary tumor resection. Sequencing of whole RNA from tumor, nontumor lung or frozen PBMC involved no sorting. The sequences come from PBMCs, collected at surgery. These TCRs come from a male donor with early-stage non-small cell lung cancer.

The chain joins TRBV4-3 to TRBJ2-2; 14 positions match TRBD2. The germline V gene has CDR1 LGHNA and CDR2 YSLEER. J was trimmed by 4 bases and V by 4 bases; bases with no gene match: 5. The length of the CDR3 is 17 residues. The CDR3 sequence is CASSPSTSGGVTGELFF. The CDR3 nucleotides read TGCGCCAGCAGCCCCTCGACTAGCGGGGGGGTCACCGGGGAGCTGTTTTTT.

V usage is TRBV28 and J usage is TRBJ2-5; D is possibly TRBD1 (5 bases). Deletions cut 8 bases from V and 2 bases from J, with 18 bases between. Germline V gene sequence: CDR1 MDHEN, CDR2 SYDVKM. The CDR3 covers 15 residues. The CDR3 nucleotides are TGTGCCAGCGGGCGCCGCCAGCCAGGGCAAGAGACCCAGTACTTC. This sequence encodes CASGRRQPGQETQYF.

In its sample, this clonotype was seen a few times. J is TRBJ1-2 and V is TRBV5-4; D unresolved. Germline V gives CDR1 SGHNT, CDR2 YYREEE (reference sequence). CDR3 length equals 15 residues. Between the trimmed V and J ends, which lost 4 bases and 3 bases, there was a span of 16 bases. CDR3 loop: CASSLSARVDYGYTF. CDR3 bases: TGTGCCAGCAGCCTCTCAGCCCGGGTCGACTATGGCTACACCTTC.